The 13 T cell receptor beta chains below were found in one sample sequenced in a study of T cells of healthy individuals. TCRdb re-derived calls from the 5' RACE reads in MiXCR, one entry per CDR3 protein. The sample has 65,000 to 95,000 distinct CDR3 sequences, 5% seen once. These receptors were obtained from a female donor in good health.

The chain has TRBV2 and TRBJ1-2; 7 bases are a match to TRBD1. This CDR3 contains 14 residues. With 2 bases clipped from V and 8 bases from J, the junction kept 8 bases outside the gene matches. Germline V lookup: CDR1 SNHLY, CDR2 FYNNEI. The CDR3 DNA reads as TGTGCCAGCAGTGAAATAGGGGGCGCGGTGGGCTACACCTTC. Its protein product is CASSEIGGAVGYTF. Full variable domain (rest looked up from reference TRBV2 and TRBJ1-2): EPEVTQTPSHQVTQMGQEVILRCVPISNHLYFYWYRQILGQKVEFLVSFYNNEISEKSEIFDDQFSVERPDGSNFTLKIRSTKLEDSAMYFCASSEIGGAVGYTFGSGTRLTVV.

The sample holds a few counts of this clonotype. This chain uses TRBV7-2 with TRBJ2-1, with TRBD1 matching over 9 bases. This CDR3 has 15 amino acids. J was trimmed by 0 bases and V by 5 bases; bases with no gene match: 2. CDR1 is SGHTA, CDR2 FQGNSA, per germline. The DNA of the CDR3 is TGTGCCAGCAGCGTGGGACAGGGCTCCTACAATGAGCAGTTCTTC. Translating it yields CASSVGQGSYNEQFF.

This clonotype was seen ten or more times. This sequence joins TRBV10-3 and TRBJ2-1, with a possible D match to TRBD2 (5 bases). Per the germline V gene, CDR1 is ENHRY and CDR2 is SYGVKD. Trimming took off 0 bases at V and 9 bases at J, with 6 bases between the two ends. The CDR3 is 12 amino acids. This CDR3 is CAISESSAEQFF. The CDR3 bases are TGTGCCATCAGTGAGTCTAGCGCTGAGCAGTTCTTC.

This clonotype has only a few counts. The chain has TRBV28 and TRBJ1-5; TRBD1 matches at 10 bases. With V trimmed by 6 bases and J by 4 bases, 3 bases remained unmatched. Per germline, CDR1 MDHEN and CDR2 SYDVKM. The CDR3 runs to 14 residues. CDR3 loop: CASRQGQGNQPQHF. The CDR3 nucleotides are TGTGCCAGCAGGCAGGGACAGGGGAATCAGCCCCAGCATTTT.

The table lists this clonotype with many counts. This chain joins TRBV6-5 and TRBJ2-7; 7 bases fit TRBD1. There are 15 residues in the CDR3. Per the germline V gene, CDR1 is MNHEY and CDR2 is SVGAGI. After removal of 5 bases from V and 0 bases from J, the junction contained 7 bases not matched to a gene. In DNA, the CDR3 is TGTGCCAGCAGTCCGGACAGGTCCGACTCCTACGAGCAGTACTTC. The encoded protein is CASSPDRSDSYEQYF.

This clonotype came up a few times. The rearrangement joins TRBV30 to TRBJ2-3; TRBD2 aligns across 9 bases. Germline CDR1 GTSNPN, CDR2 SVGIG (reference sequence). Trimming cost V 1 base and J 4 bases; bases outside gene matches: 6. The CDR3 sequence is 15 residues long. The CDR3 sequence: CAWSDLAGVADTQYF. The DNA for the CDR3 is TGTGCCTGGAGTGACTTAGCGGGAGTGGCAGATACGCAGTATTTT. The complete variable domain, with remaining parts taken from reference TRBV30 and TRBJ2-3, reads SQTIHQWPATLVQPVGSPLSLECTVEGTSNPNLYWYRQAAGRGLQLLFYSVGIGQISSEVPQNLSASRPQDRQFILSSKKLLLSDSGFYLCAWSDLAGVADTQYFGPGTRLTVL.

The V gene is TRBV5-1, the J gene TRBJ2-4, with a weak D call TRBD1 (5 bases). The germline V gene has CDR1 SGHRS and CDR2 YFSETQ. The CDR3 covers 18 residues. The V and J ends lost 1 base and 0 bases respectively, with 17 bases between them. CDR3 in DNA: TGCGCCAGCAGCTTGACTTCTAGGGGCAGTGGAGCCAAAAACATTCAGTACTTC. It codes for CASSLTSRGSGAKNIQYF.

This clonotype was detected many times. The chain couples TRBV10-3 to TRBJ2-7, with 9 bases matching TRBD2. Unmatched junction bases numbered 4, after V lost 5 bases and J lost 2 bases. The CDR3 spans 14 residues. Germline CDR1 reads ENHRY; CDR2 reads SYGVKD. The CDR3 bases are TGTGCCATCAGTCTGAGCGGGAGGCCCTACGAGCAGTACTTC. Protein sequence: CAISLSGRPYEQYF.

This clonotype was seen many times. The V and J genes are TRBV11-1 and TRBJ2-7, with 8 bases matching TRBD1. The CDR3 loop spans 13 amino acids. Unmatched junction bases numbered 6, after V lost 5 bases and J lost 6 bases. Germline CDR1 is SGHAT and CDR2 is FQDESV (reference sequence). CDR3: CASSPQTGVEQYF. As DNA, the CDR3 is TGTGCCAGCAGCCCCCAGACAGGGGTCGAGCAGTACTTC.

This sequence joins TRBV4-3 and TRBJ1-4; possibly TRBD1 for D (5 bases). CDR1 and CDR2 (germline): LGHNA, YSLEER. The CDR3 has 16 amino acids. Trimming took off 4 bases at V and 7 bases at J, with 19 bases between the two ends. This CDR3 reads CASSRGSQGTSEKLFF. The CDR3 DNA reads TGCGCCAGCAGCCGAGGGAGTCAGGGCACAAGTGAAAAACTGTTTTTT.

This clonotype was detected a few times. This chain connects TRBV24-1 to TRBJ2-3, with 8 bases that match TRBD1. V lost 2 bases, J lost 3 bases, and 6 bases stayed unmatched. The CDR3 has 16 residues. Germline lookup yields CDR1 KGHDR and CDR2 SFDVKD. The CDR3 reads CATSDYSGGRTDTQYF. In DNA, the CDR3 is TGTGCCACCAGTGATTACTCAGGGGGCCGGACAGATACGCAGTATTTT.

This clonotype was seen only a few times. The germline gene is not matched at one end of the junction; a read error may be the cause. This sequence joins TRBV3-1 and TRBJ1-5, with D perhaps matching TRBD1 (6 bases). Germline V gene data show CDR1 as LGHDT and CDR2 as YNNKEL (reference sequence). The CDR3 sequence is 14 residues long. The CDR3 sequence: CASSRGRGNQPQNF. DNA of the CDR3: TGTGCCAGCAGCCGAGGCAGGGGCAATCAGCCCCAGAATTTT. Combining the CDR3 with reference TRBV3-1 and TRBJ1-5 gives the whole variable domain DTAVSQTPKYLVTQMGNDKSIKCEQNLGHDTMYWYKQDSKKFLKIMFSYNNKELIINETVPNRFSPKSPDKAHLNLHINSLELGDSAVYFCASSRGRGNQPQNFGDGTRLSIL.

The CDR3 here is CASSYGSGYSSYNEQFF. The CDR3 coding sequence is TGTGCCAGCAGTTACGGCTCGGGGTATAGCTCCTACAATGAGCAGTTCTTC. This chain links TRBV6-5 with TRBJ2-1; possible D gene TRBD2, 5 bases. V dropped 2 bases and J dropped 0 bases, with 14 bases sitting between them. Germline lookup yields CDR1 MNHEY and CDR2 SVGAGI. The CDR3 spans 17 residues.